This T cell receptor (beta chain) was sequenced for a study of Ad26.COV2.S vaccination and SARS-CoV-2 variants. V lost 4 bases and J lost 10, with 20 bases in between. Germline-derived CDR1 and CDR2 are SGDLS and YYNGEE. The CDR3 length is 14 residues. The repertoire was sequenced with immunoSEQ multiplex PCR; TCRdb's copy has only in-frame clones and lacks some. The profile covers about 420,000 clones, with around 87% appearing a single time and about 3.5% taken by the ten largest. Treatment given: some 19 received Ad26.COV2.S at low or high dose, single or two shots; 5 received placebo; per-sample allocation not given. The samples were gathered on day 63 after the first injection of vaccine or placebo.

The sequencing here drew on peripheral blood, taken in a trial of Ad26.COV2.S vaccine versus placebo. The TCR sequence derives from a person aged 18-65 years who received the Ad26.COV2.S COVID-19 vaccine or a placebo. The chain recombines TRBV9 with TRBJ1-1; possibly TRBD1 for D (5 bases). In DNA, the CDR3 is TGTGCCAGCAGCCCTATAGGTGGGCAGGGAGGAGCTTTCTTT. It encodes CASSPIGGQGGAFF.